A single T cell receptor (beta chain) is shown here with its context. Its antigen is not known. The data are from a study of spatial heterogeneity in lung cancer. Study-wide findings and caveats: Ubiquitous and regional nonsynonymous mutations were each tracked by the matching count of ubiquitous or regional expanded TCRs. Tracking of tumor mutation counts was seen in expanded intratumoral alpha and beta TCR counts.

Via MiXCR, TCRdb re-called the 5' RACE reads, giving one row per CDR3 protein. The repertoire consists of roughly 10,000 distinct CDR3 sequences, with roughly 12% occurring once and the leading ten covering around 13%. Time point denoted: sample taken at primary tumor resection. The cohort: 70 to 75 early-stage, untreated non-small cell lung cancer patients. Whole RNA, isolated from tumor, nontumor lung or frozen PBMC, was sequenced without prior sorting. CDR1 is SGDLS and CDR2 is YYNGEE in the germline V gene. Deletions cut 0 bases from V and 3 bases from J, with 6 bases between. The CDR3 is made up of 13 amino acids.

This sequence was found in a female donor with early-stage non-small cell lung cancer. The specimen comprised lung tumor tissue, sampled at surgery. The chain combines TRBV9 with TRBJ1-2, with D unresolved. CDR3 nucleotides: TGTGCCAGCAGCGTAGCGGCCGACTATGGCTACACCTTC. Residues: CASSVAADYGYTF. Combining the CDR3 with reference TRBV9 and TRBJ1-2 gives the whole variable domain DSGVTQTPKHLITATGQRVTLRCSPRSGDLSVYWYQQSLDQGLQFLIQYYNGEERAKGNILERFSAQQFPDLHSELNLSSLELGDSALYFCASSVAADYGYTFGSGTRLTVV.